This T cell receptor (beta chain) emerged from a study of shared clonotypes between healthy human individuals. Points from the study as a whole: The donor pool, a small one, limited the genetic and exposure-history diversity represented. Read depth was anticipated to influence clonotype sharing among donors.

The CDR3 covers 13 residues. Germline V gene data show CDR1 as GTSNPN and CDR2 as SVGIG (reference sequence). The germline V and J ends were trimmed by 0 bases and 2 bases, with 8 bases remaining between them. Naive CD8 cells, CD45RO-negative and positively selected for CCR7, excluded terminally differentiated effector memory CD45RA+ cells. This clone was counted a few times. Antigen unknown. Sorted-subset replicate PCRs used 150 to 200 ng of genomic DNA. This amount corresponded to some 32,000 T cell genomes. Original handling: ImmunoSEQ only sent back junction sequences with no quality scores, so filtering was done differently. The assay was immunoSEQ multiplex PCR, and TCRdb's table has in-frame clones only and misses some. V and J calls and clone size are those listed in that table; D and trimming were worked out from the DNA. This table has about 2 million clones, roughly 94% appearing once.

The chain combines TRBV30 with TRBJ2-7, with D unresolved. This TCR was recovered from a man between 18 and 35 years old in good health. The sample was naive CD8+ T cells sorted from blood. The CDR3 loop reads CAWSVASPYEQYF. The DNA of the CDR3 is TGTGCCTGGAGTGTAGCATCTCCCTACGAGCAGTACTTC.